This TCR beta chain was sequenced during a study of CD8 T cells in Susac syndrome. Germline CDR1 reads SGHRS; CDR2 reads YFSETQ. This CDR3 region has 16 residues. The ends were cut back, 4 bases at V and 2 bases at J, with 19 bases in the middle. Random hexamers were used to reverse transcribe the RNA input (0.5 to 1 ug). Each CDR3 protein is one row after TCRdb ran MiXCR on the immunoSEQ multiplex PCR reads. The table shows 120,000 or so distinct CDR3 sequences, with roughly 94% occurring only once. Sequenced input: CD4+ T cells from PBMCs. The chain joins TRBV5-1 to TRBJ2-7; D is undetermined. The TCR comes from a human donor with multiple sclerosis. This chain's CDR3 is CASSPSKGSTAYEQYF. For the CDR3, the DNA is TGCGCCAGCAGCCCGAGCAAGGGTTCCACCGCCTACGAGCAGTACTTC. The full variable domain, rest sourced from reference TRBV5-1 and TRBJ2-7, is KAGVTQTPRYLIKTRGQQVTLSCSPISGHRSVSWYQQTPGQGLQFLFEYFSETQRNKGNFPGRFSGRQFSNSRSEMNVSTLELGDSALYLCASSPSKGSTAYEQYFGPGTRLTVT.